Listed below are T cell receptor beta chains from one sample, sequenced in a study of T cell repertoires in cytomegalovirus infection. TCRdb independently ran MiXCR on the reads; one entry per CDR3 protein. The table includes 200,000 to 300,000 distinct CDR3 sequences, roughly 9.1% detected once. Sequencing input: PBMCs. The receptors shown here come from a human donor in good health (CMV status not recorded). Some clones in this sample may be carry-over from other donors' samples. CDR3s leave out the opening cysteine and the closing phenylalanine or tryptophan.

TRBV15	ATSRDKIPGYT
TRBV15	ATSRGGEGQTQY
TRBV7-9	ASSFAAAEAF
TRBV7-6	ASSLVAGGDYGYT
TRBV19	ASKTADRGEQY
TRBV5-4	ASSPLDGLTTYSGANVLT
TRBV28	ASSFTGSGGTQY
TRBV7-6	ASSLGSGSSSPLH
TRBV3-1	ASSQEQGALGIAKNIQY
TRBV7-6	ASSSATLDTQY
TRBV20-1	SARAGTGVTEAF
TRBV7-2	ASTSTRASTDTQY
TRBV7-2	ASSRKRAGGAAANQPQH
TRBV19	ATQPATQETQY
TRBV28	ASSLHASGRPGNEQF
TRBV4-3	ASSQVPAGTQDTQY
TRBV7-2	ASSFRLQGVPYEQY
TRBV7-2	ASSLDPGHIYEQY
TRBV7-8	ASSLENWSIAF
TRBV29-1	SVEGHPKGTEAF
TRBV6-2/TRBV6-3	ASSPPAGVSTDTQY
TRBV20-1	SAPGTSGGALREQY